This TCR beta chain appears in the sequencing data of a study of neoadjuvant anti-PD-1 for oral cavity cancer. Per germline, CDR1 GTSNPN and CDR2 SVGIG (reference sequence). Trimming took 3 bases from V and 7 from J, leaving 23 bases between them. The CDR3 is made up of 16 amino acids. TCRdb's table, derived via immunoSEQ multiplex PCR, lists solely in-frame clones and lacks some. The profile shows approximately 42,000 clones, about three quarters of them singletons. The time point denotes: after neoadjuvant nivolumab, at surgical resection. This chain connects TRBV30 to TRBJ2-3, with D possibly matching TRBD2 (6 bases). Here the sequenced sample was PBMCs, taken after nivolumab (anti-PD-1) treatment. The receptor was derived from a person aged 35-79 years with oral cavity squamous cell carcinoma. For the CDR3, the DNA is TGTGCCTGGAGATTCGAGGGACTCCGGGGCGGGAATACGCAGTATTTT. Translating it yields CAWRFEGLRGGNTQYF.